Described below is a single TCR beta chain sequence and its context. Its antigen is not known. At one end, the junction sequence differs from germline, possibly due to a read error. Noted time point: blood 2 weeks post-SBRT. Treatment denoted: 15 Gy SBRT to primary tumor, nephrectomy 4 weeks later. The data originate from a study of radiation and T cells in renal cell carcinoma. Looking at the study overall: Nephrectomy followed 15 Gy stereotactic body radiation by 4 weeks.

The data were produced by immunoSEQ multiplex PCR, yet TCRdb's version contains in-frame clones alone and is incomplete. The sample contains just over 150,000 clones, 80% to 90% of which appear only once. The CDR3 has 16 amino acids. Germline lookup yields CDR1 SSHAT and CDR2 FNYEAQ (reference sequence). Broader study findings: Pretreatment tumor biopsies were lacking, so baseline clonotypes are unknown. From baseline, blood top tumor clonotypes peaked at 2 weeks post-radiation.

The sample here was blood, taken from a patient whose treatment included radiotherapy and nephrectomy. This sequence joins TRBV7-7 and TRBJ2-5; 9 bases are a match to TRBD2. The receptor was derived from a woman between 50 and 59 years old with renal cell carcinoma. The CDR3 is CASSPGLAGAQETQYF. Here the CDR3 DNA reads TGTGCTAGCAGCCCCGGGTTAGCGGGGGCCCAAGAGACCCAGTACTTC.